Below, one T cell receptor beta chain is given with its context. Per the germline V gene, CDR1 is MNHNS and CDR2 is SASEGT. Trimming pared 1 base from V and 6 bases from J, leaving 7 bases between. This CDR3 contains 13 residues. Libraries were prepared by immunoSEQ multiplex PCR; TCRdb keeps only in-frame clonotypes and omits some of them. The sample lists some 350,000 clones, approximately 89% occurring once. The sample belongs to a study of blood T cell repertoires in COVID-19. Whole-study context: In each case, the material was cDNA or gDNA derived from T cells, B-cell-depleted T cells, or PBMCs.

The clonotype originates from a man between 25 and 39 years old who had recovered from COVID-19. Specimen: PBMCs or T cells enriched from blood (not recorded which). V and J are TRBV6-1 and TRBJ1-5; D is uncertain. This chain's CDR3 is CASSEGNFQPQHF. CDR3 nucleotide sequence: TGTGCCAGCAGTGAAGGTAATTTTCAGCCCCAGCATTTT.